A single TCR beta chain is shown here with its context. As yet, its antigen is unknown. This sample was included in a study of breast tumors, draining lymph nodes, adjacent tissues. TCRdb recomputed calls from the multiplex PCR reads with MiXCR, one row per CDR3 protein. The data show about 7,200 distinct CDR3 sequences, with 43% seen just once and around 44% held by the top ten. The CDR3 spans 11 residues. The germline CDR1 and CDR2 sequences are ENHRY and SYGVKD. V lost 2 bases and J lost 7, with 5 bases in between. Findings and caveats of the study: Tumor repertoires ranked between lymph nodes and nontumor tissue in diversity, with V and J gene preferences. Data fit most tumor T cells coming from lymph node, expanding in tumor. That most tumor T cells come from lymph nodes remained unproven.

The J gene is TRBJ1-1, the V gene TRBV10-3; D unclear. The source material was tumor-adjacent breast tissue. The TCR sequence derives from a female donor with breast cancer. Some clones in this sample may be carry-over from other donors' samples. The CDR3 protein is CAISEAVEAFF. CDR3 DNA: TGTGCCATCAGTGAGGCCGTTGAAGCTTTCTTT.